The 11 T cell receptor beta chains given below trace back to one sample, sequenced in a study of identical twins. One entry per CDR3 protein results from TCRdb running MiXCR on the 5' RACE reads. The sample lists a few hundred thousand distinct CDR3 sequences, roughly an eighth occurring once. Another study also made use of these data, one on yellow fever vaccine responses in identical twins.

The sequenced sample was memory (CD45RO+) T cells sorted from blood. Receptor source: a woman under 30 in good health.

This clonotype was counted ten times or more. This sequence joins TRBV6-4 and TRBJ2-2; 8 positions agree with TRBD2. With V trimmed by 5 bases and J by 4 bases, 0 bases remained unmatched. The CDR3 is made up of 13 amino acids. Per germline, CDR1 MRHNA and CDR2 SNTAGT. CDR3 DNA: TGTGCCAGCAGTACTAGCGGCACCGGGGAGCTGTTTTTT. Translating it yields CASSTSGTGELFF.

V usage is TRBV7-9 and J usage is TRBJ2-5; no reliable D call. V shed 6 bases and J shed 5 bases, with 7 bases lying between them. Germline V CDR1 and CDR2: SEHNR, FQNEAQ (reference sequence). This CDR3 comprises 11 residues. The CDR3 DNA sequence: TGTGCCAGCAGTGCTACGGAGACCCAGTACTTC. Its translation is CASSATETQYF.

This chain links TRBV6-5 with TRBJ2-1, with D maybe TRBD2 (6 bases). The germline V and J ends were trimmed by 4 bases and 8 bases, with 15 bases remaining between them. The CDR3 covers 14 residues. Germline loops: CDR1 MNHEY, CDR2 SVGAGI. The CDR3 DNA reads as TGTGCCAGCAGTTGGCTAGCGTATCAGGATGAGCAGTTCTTC. Amino acids: CASSWLAYQDEQFF.

This clonotype has only a few counts. The chain links TRBV29-1 to TRBJ1-4; D call uncertain. Germline V gene sequence: CDR1 SQVTM, CDR2 ANQGSEA. The CDR3 consists of 13 residues. Between the trimmed V and J ends, which lost 4 bases and 0 bases, there was a span of 6 bases. CDR3 in DNA: TGCAGCGTTGGTGCCACAACTAATGAAAAACTGTTTTTT. It is translated as CSVGATTNEKLFF.

This clonotype was seen ten or more times. The V gene is TRBV12-3 or TRBV12-4, the J gene TRBJ1-1, with no clear D. Between the trimmed V and J ends, which lost 10 bases and 2 bases, there was a span of 14 bases. This CDR3 comprises 13 residues. The CDR3, as DNA: TGTGCCATCAAGACGACCAGAAACACTGAAGCTTTCTTT. This gives the protein CAIKTTRNTEAFF.

The rearrangement joins TRBV5-1 to TRBJ2-1, with a tentative D call TRBD1 (6 bases). V lost 4 bases and J 6 bases, leaving 11 bases between the germline ends. Germline CDR1 SGHRS, CDR2 YFSETQ. This CDR3 region has 13 residues. CDR3 DNA: TGCGCCAGCAGCCCGGCAGGGGTCAATGAGCAGTTCTTC. Translated, it gives CASSPAGVNEQFF.

This clonotype came up a few times. This chain uses TRBV7-3 with TRBJ2-2; D is perhaps TRBD1 (6 bases). The CDR3 has 15 residues. CDR1 and CDR2 from the germline V gene are SGHTA and FQGTGA. V gave up 5 bases and J gave up 6 bases, with 16 bases separating them. CDR3 region: CASSQDRIGSGELFF. The CDR3 region has the DNA TGTGCCAGCAGCCAAGACAGGATCGGGTCCGGGGAGCTGTTTTTT.

The gene calls are TRBV9 and TRBJ2-5; 12 bases align to TRBD2. V lost 4 bases, J lost 0 bases, and 4 bases stayed unmatched. Germline CDR1 SGDLS, CDR2 YYNGEE. The length of the CDR3 is 16 residues. CDR3 coding DNA: TGTGCCAGCAGCCTCAGACTAGCGGGGGACCAAGAGACCCAGTACTTC. It translates to CASSLRLAGDQETQYF. Filled out from reference TRBV9 and TRBJ2-5, the complete variable domain reads DSGVTQTPKHLITATGQRVTLRCSPRSGDLSVYWYQQSLDQGLQFLIQYYNGEERAKGNILERFSAQQFPDLHSELNLSSLELGDSALYFCASSLRLAGDQETQYFGPGTRLLVL.

There are a few counts of this clonotype. V is TRBV5-1 and J is TRBJ1-5; no clear D. The V gene's germline CDR1 is SGHRS and CDR2 YFSETQ. The V end was cut by 0 bases, the J end by 0 bases, with 7 bases between. There are 15 residues in the CDR3. In DNA, the CDR3 is TGCGCCAGCAGCTTGGACGGGCCTAGCAATCAGCCCCAGCATTTT. This gives the protein CASSLDGPSNQPQHF. The variable domain in full, with the rest retrieved from reference TRBV5-1 and TRBJ1-5, is KAGVTQTPRYLIKTRGQQVTLSCSPISGHRSVSWYQQTPGQGLQFLFEYFSETQRNKGNFPGRFSGRQFSNSRSEMNVSTLELGDSALYLCASSLDGPSNQPQHFGDGTRLSIL.

This sequence joins TRBV15 and TRBJ2-7, with D hard to call. Germline loops: CDR1 LNHNV, CDR2 YYDKDF (reference sequence). CDR3 length: 14 residues. V was cut by 0 bases and J by 3 bases, with 9 bases left in between. As DNA, the CDR3 is TGTGCCACCAGCAGAGAGTTCCTCGGCTACGAGCAGTACTTC. This gives the protein CATSREFLGYEQYF.

V gene TRBV7-9 combines with J gene TRBJ2-5; 13 bases are a match to TRBD2. V shed 3 bases and J 4 bases; nucleotides not matched to a gene: 2. Germline CDR1 reads SEHNR; CDR2 reads FQNEAQ (reference sequence). This CDR3 contains 15 residues. The CDR3, as DNA: TGTGCCAGCAGCTTTACTAGCGGGGGGGCAGAGACCCAGTACTTC. It specifies CASSFTSGGAETQYF. The whole variable domain, filled in from reference TRBV7-9 and TRBJ2-5, reads DTGVSQNPRHKITKRGQNVTFRCDPISEHNRLYWYRQTLGQGPEFLTYFQNEAQLEKSRLLSDRFSAERPKGSFSTLEIQRTEQGDSAMYLCASSFTSGGAETQYFGPGTRLLVL.